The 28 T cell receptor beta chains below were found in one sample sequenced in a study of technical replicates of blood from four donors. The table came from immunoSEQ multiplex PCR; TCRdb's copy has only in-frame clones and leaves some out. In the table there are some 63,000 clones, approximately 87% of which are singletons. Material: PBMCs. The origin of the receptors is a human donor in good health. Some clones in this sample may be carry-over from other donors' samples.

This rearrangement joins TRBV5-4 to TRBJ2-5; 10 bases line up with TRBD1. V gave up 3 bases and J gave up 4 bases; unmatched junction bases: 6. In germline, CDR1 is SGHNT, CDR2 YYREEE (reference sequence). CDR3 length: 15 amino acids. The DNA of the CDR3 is TGTGCCAGCAGCTCCGAGACAGGGGGCGGAGAGACCCAGTACTTC. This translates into CASSSETGGGETQYF.

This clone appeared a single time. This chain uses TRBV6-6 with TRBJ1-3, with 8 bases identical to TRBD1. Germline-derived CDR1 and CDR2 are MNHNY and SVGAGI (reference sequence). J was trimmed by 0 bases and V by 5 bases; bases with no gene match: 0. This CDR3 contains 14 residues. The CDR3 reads CASSGTGSGNTIYF. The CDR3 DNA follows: TGTGCCAGCAGTGGGACAGGCTCTGGAAACACCATATATTTT.

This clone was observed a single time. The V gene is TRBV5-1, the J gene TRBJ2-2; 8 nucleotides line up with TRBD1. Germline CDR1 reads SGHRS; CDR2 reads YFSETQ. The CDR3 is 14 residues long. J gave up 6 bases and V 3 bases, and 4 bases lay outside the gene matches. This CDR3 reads CASSSGGQAGELFF. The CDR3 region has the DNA TGCGCCAGCAGCTCAGGGGGCCAAGCCGGGGAGCTGTTTTTT.

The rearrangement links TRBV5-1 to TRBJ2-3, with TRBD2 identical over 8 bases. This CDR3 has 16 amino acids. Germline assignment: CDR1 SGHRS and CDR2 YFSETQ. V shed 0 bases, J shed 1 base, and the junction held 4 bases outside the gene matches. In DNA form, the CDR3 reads TGCGCCAGCAGCTTGGCCGGAGCGGGGGGCACAGATACGCAGTATTTT. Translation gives CASSLAGAGGTDTQYF.

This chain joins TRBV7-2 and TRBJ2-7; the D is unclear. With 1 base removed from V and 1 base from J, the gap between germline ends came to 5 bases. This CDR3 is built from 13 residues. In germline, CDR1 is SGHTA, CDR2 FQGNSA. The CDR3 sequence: CASSLGASYEQYF. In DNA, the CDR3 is TGTGCCAGCAGCTTAGGGGCATCCTACGAGCAGTACTTC.

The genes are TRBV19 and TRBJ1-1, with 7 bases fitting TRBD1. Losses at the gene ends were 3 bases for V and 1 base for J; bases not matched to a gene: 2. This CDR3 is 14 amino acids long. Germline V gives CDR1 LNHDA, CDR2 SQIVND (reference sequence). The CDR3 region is CASSIGDRNTEAFF. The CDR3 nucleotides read TGTGCCAGTAGTATCGGGGACAGGAACACTGAAGCTTTCTTT.

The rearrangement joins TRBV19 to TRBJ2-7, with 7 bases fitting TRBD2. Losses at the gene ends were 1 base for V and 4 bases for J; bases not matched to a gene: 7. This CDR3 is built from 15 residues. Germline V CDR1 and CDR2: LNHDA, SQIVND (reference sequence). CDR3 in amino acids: CASSIAASGPYEQYF. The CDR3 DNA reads TGTGCCAGTAGTATAGCGGCTAGCGGACCGTACGAGCAGTACTTC. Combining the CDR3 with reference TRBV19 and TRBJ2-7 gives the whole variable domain DGGITQSPKYLFRKEGQNVTLSCEQNLNHDAMYWYRQDPGQGLRLIYYSQIVNDFQKGDIAEGYSVSREKKESFPLTVTSAQKNPTAFYLCASSIAASGPYEQYFGPGTRLTVT.

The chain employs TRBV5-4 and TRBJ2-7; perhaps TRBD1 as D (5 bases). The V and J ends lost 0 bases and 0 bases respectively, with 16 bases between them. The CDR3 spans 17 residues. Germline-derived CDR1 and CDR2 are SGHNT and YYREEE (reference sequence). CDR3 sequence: CASSLGYTGESSYEQYF. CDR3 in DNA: TGTGCCAGCAGCTTGGGATATACAGGTGAAAGCTCCTACGAGCAGTACTTC.

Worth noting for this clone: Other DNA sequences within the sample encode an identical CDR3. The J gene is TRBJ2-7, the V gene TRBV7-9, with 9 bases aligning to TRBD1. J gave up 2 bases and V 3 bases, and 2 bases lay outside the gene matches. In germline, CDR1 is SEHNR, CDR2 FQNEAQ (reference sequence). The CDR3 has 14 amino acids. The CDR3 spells CASSFGTGPYEQYF. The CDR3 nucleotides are TGTGCCAGCAGCTTTGGGACAGGGCCCTACGAGCAGTACTTC.

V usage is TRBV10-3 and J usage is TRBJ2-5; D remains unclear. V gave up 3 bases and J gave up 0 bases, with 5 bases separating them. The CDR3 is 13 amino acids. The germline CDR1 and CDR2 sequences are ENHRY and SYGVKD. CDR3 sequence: CAISDRNQETQYF. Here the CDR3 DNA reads TGTGCCATCAGTGACAGGAACCAAGAGACCCAGTACTTC.

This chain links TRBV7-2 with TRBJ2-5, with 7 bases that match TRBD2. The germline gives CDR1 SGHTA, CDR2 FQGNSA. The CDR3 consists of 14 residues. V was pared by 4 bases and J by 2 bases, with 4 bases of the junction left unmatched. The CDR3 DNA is TGTGCCAGCAGCTGGGGACTATCACAAGAGACCCAGTACTTC. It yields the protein CASSWGLSQETQYF.

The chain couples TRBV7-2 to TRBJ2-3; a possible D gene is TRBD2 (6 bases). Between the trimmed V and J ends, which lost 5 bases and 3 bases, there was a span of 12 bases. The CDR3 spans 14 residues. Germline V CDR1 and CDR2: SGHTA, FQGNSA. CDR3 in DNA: TGTGCCAGCAGCCGTGGGGGGTGGACAGATACGCAGTATTTT. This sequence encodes CASSRGGWTDTQYF.

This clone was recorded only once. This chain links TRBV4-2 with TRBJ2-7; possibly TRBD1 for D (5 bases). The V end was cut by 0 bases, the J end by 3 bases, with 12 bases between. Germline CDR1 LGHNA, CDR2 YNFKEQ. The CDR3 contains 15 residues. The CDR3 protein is CASSQEIRGIYEQYF. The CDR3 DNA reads TGTGCCAGCAGCCAAGAAATTAGGGGTATCTACGAGCAGTACTTC.

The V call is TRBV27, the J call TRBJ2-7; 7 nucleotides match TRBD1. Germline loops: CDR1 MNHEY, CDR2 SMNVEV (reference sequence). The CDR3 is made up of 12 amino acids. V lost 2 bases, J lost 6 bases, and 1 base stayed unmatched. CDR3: CASSLRQGEQYF. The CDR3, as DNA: TGTGCCAGCAGTTTACGACAGGGCGAGCAGTACTTC.

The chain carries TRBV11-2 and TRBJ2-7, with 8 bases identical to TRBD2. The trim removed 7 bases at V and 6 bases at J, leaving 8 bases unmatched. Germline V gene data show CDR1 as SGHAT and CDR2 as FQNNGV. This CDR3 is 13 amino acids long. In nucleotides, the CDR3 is TGTGCCAGCACCTCCCTGAGCGGGAGCGAGCAGTACTTC. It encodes CASTSLSGSEQYF.

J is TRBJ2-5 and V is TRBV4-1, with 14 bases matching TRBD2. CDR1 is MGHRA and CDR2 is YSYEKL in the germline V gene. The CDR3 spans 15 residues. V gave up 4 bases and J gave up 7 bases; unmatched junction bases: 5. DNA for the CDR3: TGCGCCAGCAGCCCGGGACTAGCGGGGGTGGTGACCCAGTACTTC. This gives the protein CASSPGLAGVVTQYF.

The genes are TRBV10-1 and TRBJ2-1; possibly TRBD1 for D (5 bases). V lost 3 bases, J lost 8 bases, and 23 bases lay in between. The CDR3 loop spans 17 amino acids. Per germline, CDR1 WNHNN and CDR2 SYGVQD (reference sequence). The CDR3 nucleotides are TGCGCCAGCAGTGAACAAAGGGCCCAGGGTTGCCACCATGAGCAGTTCTTC. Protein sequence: CASSEQRAQGCHHEQFF.

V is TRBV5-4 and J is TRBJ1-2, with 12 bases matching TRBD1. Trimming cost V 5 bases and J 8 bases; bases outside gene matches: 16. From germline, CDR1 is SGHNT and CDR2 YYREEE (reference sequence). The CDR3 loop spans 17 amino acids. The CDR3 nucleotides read TGTGCCAGCAGACCATCGGGACAGGGGGCTTATCCGTACGGCTACACCTTC. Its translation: CASRPSGQGAYPYGYTF. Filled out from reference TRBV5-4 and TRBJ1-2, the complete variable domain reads ETGVTQSPTHLIKTRGQQVTLRCSSQSGHNTVSWYQQALGQGPQFIFQYYREEENGRGNFPPRFSGLQFPNYSSELNVNALELDDSALYLCASRPSGQGAYPYGYTFGSGTRLTVV.

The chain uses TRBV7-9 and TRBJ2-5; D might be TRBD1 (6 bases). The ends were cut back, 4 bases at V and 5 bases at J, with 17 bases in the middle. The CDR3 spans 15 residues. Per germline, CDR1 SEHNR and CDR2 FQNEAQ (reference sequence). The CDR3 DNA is TGTGCCAGCAGCTCAACTGGGGGCCCCAGGGAGACCCAGTACTTC. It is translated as CASSSTGGPRETQYF.

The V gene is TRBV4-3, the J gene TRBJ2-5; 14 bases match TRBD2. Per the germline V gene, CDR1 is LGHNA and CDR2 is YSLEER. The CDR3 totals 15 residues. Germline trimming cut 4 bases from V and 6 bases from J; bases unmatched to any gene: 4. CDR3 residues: CASSLRTSGRQTQYF. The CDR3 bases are TGCGCCAGCAGCCTCAGGACTAGCGGGAGGCAGACCCAGTACTTC.

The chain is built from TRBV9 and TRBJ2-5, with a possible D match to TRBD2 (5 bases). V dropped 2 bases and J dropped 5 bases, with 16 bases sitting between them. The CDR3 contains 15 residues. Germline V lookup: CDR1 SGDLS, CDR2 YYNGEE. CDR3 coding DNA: TGTGCCAGCAGCGTTAAACCGTCTAAGCGGGAGACCCAGTACTTC. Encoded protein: CASSVKPSKRETQYF.

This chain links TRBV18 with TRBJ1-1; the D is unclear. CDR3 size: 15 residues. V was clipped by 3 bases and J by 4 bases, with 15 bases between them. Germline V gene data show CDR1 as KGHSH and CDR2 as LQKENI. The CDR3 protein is CASSPYESSVTEAFF. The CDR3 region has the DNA TGTGCCAGCTCACCGTATGAGAGCTCGGTCACTGAAGCTTTCTTT. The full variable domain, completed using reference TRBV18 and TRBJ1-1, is NAGVMQNPRHLVRRRGQEARLRCSPMKGHSHVYWYRQLPEEGLKFMVYLQKENIIDESGMPKERFSAEFPKEGPSILRIQQVVRGDSAAYFCASSPYESSVTEAFFGQGTRLTVV.

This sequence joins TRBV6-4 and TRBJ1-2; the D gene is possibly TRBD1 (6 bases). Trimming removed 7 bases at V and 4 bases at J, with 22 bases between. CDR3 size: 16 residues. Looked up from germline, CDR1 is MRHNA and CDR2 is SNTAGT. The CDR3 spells CASNPARGARGYGYTF. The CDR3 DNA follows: TGTGCCAGCAATCCCGCCCGGGGGGCGCGCGGCTATGGCTACACCTTC.

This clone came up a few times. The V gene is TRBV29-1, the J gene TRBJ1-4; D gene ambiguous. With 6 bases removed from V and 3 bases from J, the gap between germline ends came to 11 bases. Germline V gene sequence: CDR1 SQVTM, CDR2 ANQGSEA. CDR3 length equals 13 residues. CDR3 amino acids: CSVGEGSNEKLFF. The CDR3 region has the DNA TGCAGCGTAGGAGAGGGATCTAATGAAAAACTGTTTTTT.

Written as DNA, the CDR3 is TGTGCCATCAGTGGGGCGCGTGAGCAGTTCTTC. Translation gives CAISGAREQFF. The chain couples TRBV10-3 to TRBJ2-1, with no clear D. Germline assignment: CDR1 ENHRY and CDR2 SYGVKD. The CDR3 has 11 residues. Trimming took 4 bases from V and 9 from J, leaving 7 bases between them.

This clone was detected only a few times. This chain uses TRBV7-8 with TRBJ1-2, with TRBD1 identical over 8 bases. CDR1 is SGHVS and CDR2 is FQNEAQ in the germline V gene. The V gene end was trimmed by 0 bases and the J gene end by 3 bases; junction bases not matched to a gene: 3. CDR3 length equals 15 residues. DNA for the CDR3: TGTGCCAGCAGCTTAGCGTTGACAGGGGACTATGGCTACACCTTC. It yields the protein CASSLALTGDYGYTF.

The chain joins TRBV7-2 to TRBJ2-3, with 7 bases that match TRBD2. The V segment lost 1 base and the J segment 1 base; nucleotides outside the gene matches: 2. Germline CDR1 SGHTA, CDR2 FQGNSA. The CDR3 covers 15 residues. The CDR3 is CASSLGTSGTDTQYF. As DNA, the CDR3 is TGTGCCAGCAGCTTAGGCACTAGCGGCACAGATACGCAGTATTTT.

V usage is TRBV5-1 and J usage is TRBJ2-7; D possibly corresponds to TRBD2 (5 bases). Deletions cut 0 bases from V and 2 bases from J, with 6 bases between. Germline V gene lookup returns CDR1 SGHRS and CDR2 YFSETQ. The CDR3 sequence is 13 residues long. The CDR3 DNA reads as TGCGCCAGCAGCTTGGAGGGAGCCTACGAGCAGTACTTC. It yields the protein CASSLEGAYEQYF.